The next 13 T cell receptor beta chains were all read from a single sample in a study of CD8 T cells in ankylosing spondylitis. No antigen has been assigned to these receptors. General observations from the study: Among TCR beta sequences, a motif of eight highly homologous variants appeared characteristic of ankylosing spondylitis blood.

Each CDR3 protein is one row after TCRdb ran MiXCR on the 5' RACE reads. The sample yields 500,000 or so distinct CDR3 sequences, over 4% seen once. Sequenced material: blood, either unsorted or a sorted T cell fraction (not recorded which). These receptors came from a male donor with ankylosing spondylitis.

At least ten counts were recorded for this clonotype. The CDR3 DNA reads as TGCAGTGCTAGAGCAGGGGGCGCGGACGAGCAGTACTTC. It yields the protein CSARAGGADEQYF. This rearrangement joins TRBV20-1 to TRBJ2-7; 8 nucleotides match TRBD1. CDR1 is DFQATT, CDR2 SNEGSKA, per germline (reference sequence). J gave up 5 bases and V 1 base, and 4 bases lay outside the gene matches. The length of the CDR3 is 13 residues.

Ten or more counts support this clonotype. The chain combines TRBV5-1 with TRBJ2-1; D may be TRBD2 (6 bases). V gave up 7 bases and J gave up 0 bases, with 14 bases separating them. The CDR3 sequence is 15 residues long. Germline CDR1 and CDR2: SGHRS and YFSETQ. The CDR3 DNA reads as TGCGCCAGCCACCGGGACTCCAGCTCCTACAATGAGCAGTTCTTC. Residues: CASHRDSSSYNEQFF.

In its sample, this clonotype was seen many times. V and J are TRBV21-1 and TRBJ2-3; the table's D call, TRBD1, has no DNA check behind it. TRBV21-1 has pseudogene status. The CDR3 is 15 residues long. The CDR3 region is CAPLPGTARTDTQYF. In nucleotides, the CDR3 is TGTGCCCCCCTGCCCGGGACAGCCCGCACAGATACGCAGTATTTT.

This clonotype has only a few counts. This chain joins TRBV7-9 and TRBJ2-1; D unclear. This CDR3 spans 14 amino acids. Germline CDR1 is SEHNR and CDR2 is FQNEAQ (reference sequence). Trimming took off 5 bases at V and 8 bases at J, with 16 bases between the two ends. The CDR3 region has the DNA TGTGCCAGCAGCCCCCGGACCAACGACGATGAGCAGTTCTTC. Protein sequence: CASSPRTNDDEQFF.

There are many counts of this clonotype. This rearrangement joins TRBV12-5 to TRBJ2-1, with 8 positions matching TRBD2. The J segment lost 5 bases and the V segment lost 9 bases, leaving 6 bases of the junction unmatched. The CDR3 covers 13 residues. Germline V lookup: CDR1 LGHNT, CDR2 FRNRAP. The CDR3 sequence: CASGTSRHNEQFF. The CDR3, as DNA: TGTGCTAGCGGGACTAGTCGGCACAATGAGCAGTTCTTC. The whole variable domain, filled in from reference TRBV12-5 and TRBJ2-1, reads DARVTQTPRHKVTEMGQEVTMRCQPILGHNTVFWYRQTMMQGLELLAYFRNRAPLDDSGMPKDRFSAEMPDATLATLKIQPSEPRDSAVYFCASGTSRHNEQFFGPGTRLTVL.

This clonotype was counted at least ten times. V gene TRBV7-9 combines with J gene TRBJ1-5; D is possibly TRBD1 (5 bases). The CDR3 totals 17 residues. With 1 base removed from V and 5 bases from J, the gap between germline ends came to 18 bases. CDR1 is SEHNR, CDR2 FQNEAQ, per germline (reference sequence). CDR3 coding DNA: TGTGCCAGCAGCTTAGGATACTCGCAGGGAAGCGATCAGCCCCAGCATTTT. Its translation is CASSLGYSQGSDQPQHF.

This clonotype was found many times. This sequence joins TRBV27 and TRBJ1-1; D is possibly TRBD1 (5 bases). This CDR3 is 14 amino acids long. V lost 4 bases and J lost 11, with 20 bases in between. Germline values: CDR1 MNHEY, CDR2 SMNVEV (reference sequence). The CDR3 sequence is CASSWRVGQGEAFF. For the CDR3, the DNA is TGTGCCAGCAGTTGGAGGGTTGGGCAGGGAGAGGCTTTCTTT.

This clonotype was picked up many times. The rearrangement joins TRBV10-3 to TRBJ1-2; 10 nucleotides match TRBD1. The CDR3 is 16 residues long. Germline V lookup: CDR1 ENHRY, CDR2 SYGVKD. V trimming: 6 bases; J trimming: 2 bases; junction bases outside the gene matches: 9. CDR3: CAISKDRGVVNYGYTF. The CDR3 bases are TGTGCCATCAGCAAGGACAGGGGGGTTGTCAACTATGGCTACACCTTC.

There are many counts of this clonotype. The V gene is TRBV11-2, the J gene TRBJ2-3; D unresolved. V dropped 5 bases and J dropped 1 base, with 10 bases sitting between them. The length of the CDR3 is 14 residues. Germline CDR1 reads SGHAT; CDR2 reads FQNNGV. CDR3 residues: CASSTTRGTDTQYF. The CDR3 nucleotides are TGTGCCAGCAGCACGACTCGTGGCACAGATACGCAGTATTTT.

This clonotype was recorded many times. This chain links TRBV29-1 with TRBJ1-2; 7 positions agree with TRBD1. V was pared by 2 bases and J by 3 bases, with 6 bases of the junction left unmatched. The CDR3 covers 14 residues. CDR1 SQVTM and CDR2 ANQGSEA come from the germline V gene. CDR3: CSVELTGSHYGYTF. The CDR3 DNA is TGCAGCGTTGAATTGACAGGGTCGCACTATGGCTACACCTTC.

The chain uses TRBV4-3 and TRBJ2-7, with 7 bases identical to TRBD2. V was pared by 0 bases and J by 2 bases, with 7 bases of the junction left unmatched. Germline loops: CDR1 LGHNA, CDR2 YSLEER. The CDR3 runs 16 residues. CDR3: CASSQDPSSGAYEQYF. CDR3 in DNA: TGCGCCAGCAGCCAAGATCCTTCTAGCGGAGCCTACGAGCAGTACTTC.

This clonotype was seen repeatedly, ten times or more. The V call is TRBV6-1, the J call TRBJ1-1; D perhaps matches TRBD1 (5 bases). The CDR3 has 17 residues. V shed 7 bases and J shed 1 base, with 22 bases lying between them. Germline V gene lookup returns CDR1 MNHNS and CDR2 SASEGT. The CDR3 reads CASTYRGSRGPNTEAFF. In DNA, the CDR3 is TGTGCCAGCACCTACCGGGGGTCTCGGGGACCGAACACTGAAGCTTTCTTT.

This clonotype has a count of ten or more. The chain joins TRBV20-1 to TRBJ1-2; 7 nucleotides match TRBD1. V trimming: 4 bases; J trimming: 4 bases; junction bases outside the gene matches: 3. The CDR3 is 12 residues long. CDR1 is DFQATT, CDR2 SNEGSKA, per germline (reference sequence). The CDR3 nucleotides read TGCAGTGCTACCCCAGGGGGCTATGGCTACACCTTC. This encodes CSATPGGYGYTF.